This paragraph covers one T cell receptor beta chain sequence. Its cognate antigen is unknown. The entry originates in a study of a mutant IDH1 vaccine in newly diagnosed glioma. Study results and caveats: Researchers report vaccine-induced immune responses in approximately 94% of patients. Apparently unrelated to pseudoprogression were changes in the top peripheral T cell clonotypes.

Stated time point: week 11, during vaccination. One vaccine dose held 300 ug of mutant IDH1 20-mer peptide and came with topical imiquimod. Each of the donors came in with new WHO grade 3 or 4 astrocytomas that were IDH1-mutant and ATRX-lost. Clones were sequenced by immunoSEQ multiplex PCR, and TCRdb holds only the in-frame ones, with some missing. This sample has fewer than 35,000 clones, with under 80% found just once. The source material was PBMCs, sampled from a glioma patient whose treatment included an IDH1 peptide vaccine. This clonotype originated in a man aged 25-45 years with glioma.

In DNA form, the CDR3 reads TGTGCCACCAGACATAGGGGTACTAGCGGGTCCCAAGAGACCCAGTACTTC. Translated, it gives CATRHRGTSGSQETQYF. The rearrangement links TRBV15 to TRBJ2-5; 9 nucleotides line up with TRBD2. Germline CDR1 reads LNHNV; CDR2 reads YYDKDF (reference sequence). V was clipped by 6 bases and J by 1 base; unmatched bases: 12. The length of the CDR3 is 17 residues.